Included here is one T cell receptor (beta chain) sequence, with context. Reverse transcription used 0.5 to 1 ug RNA and random hexamers. TCRdb ran MiXCR on the immunoSEQ multiplex PCR reads and lists one entry per CDR3 protein. The sample yields 110,000 or so distinct CDR3 sequences, around 92% seen once. Germline V gives CDR1 LNHDA, CDR2 SQIVND (reference sequence). Between the trimmed V and J ends, which lost 5 bases and 3 bases, there was a span of 14 bases. This CDR3 comprises 15 residues. This sample was taken from a study of CD8 T cells in Susac syndrome. TEMRA cells were FACS-enriched, while CD8+ and CD4+ T cells were negatively isolated.

The receptor's source is a human donor with multiple sclerosis. The chain recombines TRBV19 with TRBJ1-5; D remains ambiguous. The sequenced material came from CD4+ T cells from PBMCs. The CDR3 bases are TGTGCCAGTAGTGCTAAAGATAGCCTCAATCAGCCCCAGCATTTT. Protein sequence: CASSAKDSLNQPQHF.